These 24 T cell receptor beta chains came from one sample sequenced in a study of T cell repertoires in cytomegalovirus infection. Antigens of these TCRs are unknown. TCRdb itself ran the reads through MiXCR, one entry per CDR3 protein. The repertoire has about 480,000 distinct CDR3 sequences, roughly 34% of them found once; the top ten carry about 17%. The sequences come from cultured PBMCs, collected from culture after CMV antigen stimulation. The receptors come from a human donor in good health (CMV status not recorded). Some clones in this sample may be carry-over from other donors' samples.

The chain employs TRBV6-2 or TRBV6-3 and TRBJ2-3, with 8 bases fitting TRBD2. Trimming removed 7 bases from V and 7 bases from J; junction bases left unmatched: 19. The CDR3 consists of 17 residues. Germline V gene lookup returns CDR1 MNHEY and CDR2 SVGEGT. In DNA, the CDR3 is TGTGCCAGCAATGTCGCTTCCCCAAGCGGGAGTAGGTATACGCAGTATTTT. The encoded protein is CASNVASPSGSRYTQYF.

This clonotype was observed once. This chain links TRBV6-5 with TRBJ2-5; 9 positions match TRBD2. Germline V gene lookup returns CDR1 MNHEY and CDR2 SVGAGI. The CDR3 has 16 residues. The V gene end was trimmed by 2 bases and the J gene end by 7 bases; junction bases not matched to a gene: 11. CDR3 in amino acids: CASSYGASGDPGTQYF. The CDR3 bases are TGTGCCAGCAGTTACGGCGCTAGCGGGGACCCAGGGACCCAGTACTTC.

This clonotype was detected ten times or more. The J gene is TRBJ1-2, the V gene TRBV7-2; 7 bases line up with TRBD1. The CDR3 contains 13 residues. The germline CDR1 and CDR2 sequences are SGHTA and FQGNSA. V was pared by 5 bases and J by 8 bases, with 8 bases of the junction left unmatched. The CDR3 bases are TGTGCCAGCAGCGGTGACAGGGTGGTAGGCTACACCTTC. Amino acids: CASSGDRVVGYTF.

This clonotype was counted between two and nine times. The junction differs from germline at one of its ends, possibly a read error. V gene TRBV7-7 combines with J gene TRBJ1-1, with a possible D match to TRBD1 (6 bases). Germline CDR1 is SSHAT and CDR2 is FNYEAQ (reference sequence). The CDR3 runs to 13 residues. Here the CDR3 reads CASSPGTGTEAFF. The CDR3 coding sequence is TGTGCTAGCAGCCCAGGAACCGGGACAGAAGCTTTCTTT.

The chain is built from TRBV25-1 and TRBJ1-4, with 9 bases aligning to TRBD1. Germline values: CDR1 MGHDK, CDR2 SYGVNS. Unmatched junction bases numbered 5, after V lost 2 bases and J lost 7 bases. The CDR3 runs 15 residues. The DNA of the CDR3 is TGTGCCAGCAGTGAACCCGGGACAGGGAGTGAAAAACTGTTTTTT. It translates to CASSEPGTGSEKLFF.

A few counts support this clonotype. The genes are TRBV27 and TRBJ2-1; the D gene could be TRBD1 or TRBD2 (5 bases each). Germline assignment: CDR1 MNHEY and CDR2 SMNVEV (reference sequence). The germline V and J ends were trimmed by 5 bases and 7 bases, with 15 bases remaining between them. This CDR3 contains 14 residues. The CDR3 protein is CASSLQRTWNEQFF. The CDR3 DNA sequence: TGTGCCAGCAGTCTGCAGCGGACATGGAATGAGCAGTTCTTC.

The genes are TRBV7-6 and TRBJ1-6, with 9 bases fitting TRBD1. Germline CDR1 is SGHVS and CDR2 is FNYEAQ. This CDR3 is 15 amino acids long. V gave up 5 bases and J gave up 9 bases; unmatched junction bases: 8. DNA for the CDR3: TGTGCCAGCAGCCTAAACCGGGACAGGGTTTCACCCCTCCACTTT. It codes for CASSLNRDRVSPLHF.

This clonotype was recorded at least ten times. The chain carries TRBV7-2 and TRBJ1-5; D not certain. The V and J ends lost 6 bases and 2 bases respectively, with 14 bases between them. Germline V lookup: CDR1 SGHTA, CDR2 FQGNSA. This CDR3 has 15 amino acids. CDR3 sequence: CASSQSIGGNQPQHF. The CDR3 nucleotides read TGTGCCAGCAGTCAAAGCATCGGCGGCAATCAGCCCCAGCATTTT. Supplemented by reference TRBV7-2 and TRBJ1-5, the full variable domain reads GAGVSQSPSNKVTEKGKDVELRCDPISGHTALYWYRQSLGQGLEFLIYFQGNSAPDKSGLPSDRFSAERTGGSVSTLTIQRTQQEDSAVYLCASSQSIGGNQPQHFGDGTRLSIL.

This clonotype was counted at least ten times. The genes are TRBV19 and TRBJ2-7; 9 nucleotides match TRBD1. This CDR3 region has 14 residues. CDR1 and CDR2 (germline): LNHDA, SQIVND (reference sequence). V lost 5 bases to trimming and J lost 6 bases; unmatched junction nucleotides: 8. The CDR3 is CASSFAGTGSEQYF. The CDR3 bases are TGTGCCAGTAGTTTCGCAGGGACAGGGTCCGAGCAGTACTTC.

This clonotype was seen a handful of times. The CDR3 region has the DNA TGTGCCAGCAGACCCACTAGCGGGATTGGCGATACGCAGTATTTT. Translation gives CASRPTSGIGDTQYF. The chain carries TRBV7-6 and TRBJ2-3, with 10 bases lining up with TRBD2. The CDR3 sequence is 15 residues long. Germline V gene data show CDR1 as SGHVS and CDR2 as FNYEAQ. V lost 6 bases to trimming and J lost 6 bases; unmatched junction nucleotides: 9.

This chain joins TRBV20-1 and TRBJ1-2, with D hard to call. V was pared by 5 bases and J by 0 bases, with 4 bases between. Looked up from germline, CDR1 is DFQATT and CDR2 is SNEGSKA (reference sequence). The CDR3 contains 11 residues. The chain's CDR3 is CSAPTNYGYTF. The DNA for the CDR3 is TGCAGTGCTCCAACTAACTATGGCTACACCTTC.

The chain links TRBV12-3 or TRBV12-4 to TRBJ2-1; 13 bases are shared with TRBD2. Trimming cost V 7 bases and J 8 bases; bases outside gene matches: 8. CDR3 length: 15 amino acids. CDR3 coding DNA: TGTGCCAGCATCTCACTAGCGGGAGGGCGAGATGAGCAGTTCTTC. Its translation is CASISLAGGRDEQFF.

The chain recombines TRBV11-2 with TRBJ2-5, with 8 bases aligning to TRBD1. This CDR3 spans 16 amino acids. Trimming took 5 bases from V and 5 from J; bases not matched to a gene: 13. The V gene's germline CDR1 is SGHAT and CDR2 FQNNGV. The CDR3 DNA is TGTGCCAGCAGCCCTATCCGGCAGGGGGCATGGGAGACCCAGTACTTC. Amino acid sequence: CASSPIRQGAWETQYF.

This clonotype was seen more than once but under ten times. The chain is built from TRBV7-9 and TRBJ2-7, with 7 bases aligning to TRBD1. After removal of 4 bases from V and 2 bases from J, the junction contained 5 bases not matched to a gene. Germline V gene data show CDR1 as SEHNR and CDR2 as FQNEAQ (reference sequence). CDR3 size: 14 residues. For the CDR3, the DNA is TGTGCCAGCAGCTCGGGACAGAGAGCCTACGAGCAGTACTTC. It codes for CASSSGQRAYEQYF. The variable domain in full, completed from reference TRBV7-9 and TRBJ2-7, reads DTGVSQNPRHKITKRGQNVTFRCDPISEHNRLYWYRQTLGQGPEFLTYFQNEAQLEKSRLLSDRFSAERPKGSFSTLEIQRTEQGDSAMYLCASSSGQRAYEQYFGPGTRLTVT.

This clonotype was observed a single time. V is TRBV7-9 and J is TRBJ2-7, with D possibly TRBD2 on 6 matching bases. V was cut by 5 bases and J by 5 bases, with 19 bases left in between. This CDR3 contains 15 residues. CDR1 is SEHNR, CDR2 FQNEAQ, per germline (reference sequence). CDR3 residues: CASSRIAEHVNEQYF. As DNA, the CDR3 is TGTGCCAGCAGCCGCATAGCGGAGCACGTCAACGAGCAGTACTTC.

The gene calls are TRBV27 and TRBJ2-1, with a tentative D call TRBD2 (6 bases). The V and J ends lost 5 bases and 3 bases respectively, with 14 bases between them. In germline, CDR1 is MNHEY, CDR2 SMNVEV (reference sequence). This CDR3 comprises 15 residues. CDR3 DNA sequence: TGTGCCAGCAGTGGTGGAATGGGGGGCTACAATGAGCAGTTCTTC. The encoded protein is CASSGGMGGYNEQFF.

The V call is TRBV12-3 or TRBV12-4, the J call TRBJ1-5; a possible D gene is TRBD1 (5 bases). With 4 bases removed from V and 1 base from J, the gap between germline ends came to 14 bases. CDR3 length equals 16 residues. The CDR3 coding sequence is TGTGCCAGCAGTTCATCCGGGACGGGAAGCAATCAGCCCCAGCATTTT. Translated, it gives CASSSSGTGSNQPQHF.

This clonotype was seen only a few times. V usage is TRBV27 and J usage is TRBJ1-4; the D gene is possibly TRBD1 (5 bases). From germline, CDR1 is MNHEY and CDR2 SMNVEV (reference sequence). Trimming stripped 4 bases from V and 4 bases from J, with 19 bases between. This CDR3 has 17 residues. The CDR3 sequence: CASSWRPPYQGNEKLFF. CDR3 nucleotide sequence: TGTGCCAGCAGTTGGCGACCCCCCTACCAGGGTAATGAAAAACTGTTTTTT.

This clonotype was seen only a few times. The rearrangement links TRBV19 to TRBJ2-1; tentative D call: TRBD2 (7 bases). Germline V gene data show CDR1 as LNHDA and CDR2 as SQIVND (reference sequence). The CDR3 contains 15 residues. Trimming stripped 10 bases from V and 4 bases from J, with 20 bases between. CDR3 nucleotide sequence: TGTGCCACAAACTCGCAGGGGAGGGTTTACAATGAGCAGTTCTTC. Its protein is CATNSQGRVYNEQFF.

The chain recombines TRBV7-8 with TRBJ2-5, with D perhaps TRBD1 (6 bases). Germline CDR1 reads SGHVS; CDR2 reads FQNEAQ. V was pared by 6 bases and J by 1 base, with 12 bases between. The CDR3 length is 14 residues. This CDR3 is CASRLDSLQETQYF. Written as DNA, the CDR3 is TGTGCCAGCAGATTGGACAGTCTCCAAGAGACCCAGTACTTC.

The chain uses TRBV27 and TRBJ2-7, with 7 bases fitting TRBD2. CDR1 MNHEY and CDR2 SMNVEV come from the germline V gene (reference sequence). This CDR3 has 16 residues. Trimming removed 0 bases from V and 4 bases from J; junction bases left unmatched: 9. The CDR3 DNA is TGTGCCAGCAGTTTATCGGCCGGGGCGGGAGATTACGAGCAGTACGTC. It translates to CASSLSAGAGDYEQYV.

This chain connects TRBV4-1 to TRBJ2-1; TRBD2 agrees at 11 bases. This CDR3 spans 17 amino acids. Germline V lookup: CDR1 MGHRA, CDR2 YSYEKL. V lost 0 bases to trimming and J lost 8 bases; unmatched junction nucleotides: 9. The CDR3 coding sequence is TGCGCCAGCAGCCAAGAATCACTAGCGGGAGTGAGGGATGAGCAGTTCTTC. Translating gives CASSQESLAGVRDEQFF.

This clonotype has a count of ten or more. V gene TRBV7-2 combines with J gene TRBJ2-1, with no clear D. The CDR3 consists of 15 residues. Looked up from germline, CDR1 is SGHTA and CDR2 is FQGNSA. The V end lost 1 base, the J end lost 7 bases, and 14 bases lay between the germline ends. CDR3 residues: CASSLGLRAPNEQFF. CDR3 in DNA: TGTGCCAGCAGCTTAGGGTTAAGGGCGCCGAATGAGCAGTTCTTC.

The chain combines TRBV7-9 with TRBJ2-3; perhaps TRBD1 as D (5 bases). CDR1 is SEHNR, CDR2 FQNEAQ, per germline (reference sequence). The CDR3 runs to 17 residues. Trimming removed 8 bases from V and 2 bases from J, with 23 bases in between. CDR3 loop: CASRIRGKASTTDTQYF. CDR3 in DNA: TGTGCCAGCCGGATAAGGGGTAAAGCTAGTACCACAGATACGCAGTATTTT.